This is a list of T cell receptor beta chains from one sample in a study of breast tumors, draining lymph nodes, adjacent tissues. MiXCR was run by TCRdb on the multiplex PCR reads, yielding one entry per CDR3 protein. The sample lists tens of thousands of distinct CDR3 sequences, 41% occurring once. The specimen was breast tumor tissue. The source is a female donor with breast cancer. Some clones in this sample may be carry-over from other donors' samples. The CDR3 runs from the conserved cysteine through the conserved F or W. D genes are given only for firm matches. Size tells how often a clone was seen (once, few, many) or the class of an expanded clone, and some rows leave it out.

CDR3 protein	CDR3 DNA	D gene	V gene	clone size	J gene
CGPGLDPYEQYF	TGCGGGCCGGGACTAGACCCCTACGAGCAGTACTTC	TRBD2	TRBV5-1	many	TRBJ2-7
CAWSGGQGDGYTF	TGTGCCTGGAGTGGGGGACAGGGTGATGGCTACACCTTC	TRBD1	TRBV30	many	TRBJ1-2
CASSPGTVEKLFF	TGTGCCAGCAGCCCCGGGACAGTTGAAAAACTGTTTTTT	TRBD1	TRBV5-4	once	TRBJ1-4
CASSLDSSGNQPQHF	TGTGCCAGCAGCTTAGACAGCTCCGGAAATCAGCCCCAGCATTTT	NA	TRBV5-1	NA	TRBJ1-5
CASSGRGRGGYGYTF	TGTGCCAGCAGTGGACGAGGCAGGGGAGGCTATGGCTACACCTTC	NA	TRBV27	NA	TRBJ1-2
CASSFLLRDRGVAFF	TGTGCCAGCAGCTTTCTGCTCCGGGACAGAGGTGTGGCTTTCTTT	TRBD1	TRBV5-6	NA	TRBJ1-1
CAVGLAATDTQYF	TGCGCCGTTGGCCTAGCGGCGACAGATACGCAGTATTTT	TRBD2	TRBV10-2	NA	TRBJ2-3
CASSVAPGQGPPSSGNTIYF	TGTGCCAGCAGCGTAGCCCCGGGACAGGGGCCCCCTAGCTCTGGAAACACCATATATTTT	TRBD1	TRBV9	many	TRBJ1-3
CASSLDRTGLAGVSTDTQYF	TGTGCCAGCAGCTTAGATCGTACAGGACTAGCGGGAGTGAGCACAGATACGCAGTATTTT	TRBD2	TRBV11-2	medium-sized	TRBJ2-3
CATSDSRGAGPQHF	TGTGCCACCAGTGATTCCCGAGGCGCAGGGCCCCAGCATTTT	NA	TRBV24-1	many	TRBJ1-5
CASSHPSGRGEQYF	TGCGCCAGCAGCCATCCCTCGGGACGCGGCGAGCAGTACTTC	NA	TRBV4-3	many	TRBJ2-7
CASSYSPGQGANEKLFF	TGTGCCAGCAGTTACTCACCGGGACAGGGGGCGAATGAAAAACTGTTTTTT	TRBD1	TRBV6-5	NA	TRBJ1-4
CAWRAAGGPQHF	TGTGCCTGGAGAGCAGCCGGCGGACCCCAGCATTTT	NA	TRBV30	few	TRBJ1-5
CATSDSHRTAEAFF	TGTGCCACCAGTGATTCCCATCGGACGGCTGAAGCTTTCTTT	NA	TRBV24-1	many	TRBJ1-1
CASSSSGTSGRSVKNIQYF	TGTGCCAGCAGCTCCAGCGGGACTAGCGGGAGATCGGTCAAAAACATTCAGTACTTC	TRBD2	TRBV5-6	few	TRBJ2-4
CSARDPQGGEQYF	TGCAGTGCTAGAGATCCGCAGGGCGGCGAGCAGTACTTC	NA	TRBV20-1	many	TRBJ2-7
CASSSTGAQSYEQYF	TGCGCCAGCAGCTCAACAGGGGCACAGTCCTACGAGCAGTACTTC	TRBD1	TRBV5-1	NA	TRBJ2-7
CASSPHHGTSGGFLWGQETQYF	TGTGCCAGCAGCCCACACCACGGGACTAGCGGGGGCTTCCTGTGGGGCCAAGAGACCCAGTACTTC	TRBD2	TRBV7-8	NA	TRBJ2-5
CAIREQGARYEQYF	TGTGCCATCAGGGAACAGGGGGCGCGCTACGAGCAGTACTTC	TRBD1	TRBV10-3	many	TRBJ2-7
CASSVGGALNEQYF	TGTGCCAGCAGTGTAGGCGGGGCCTTGAACGAGCAGTACTTC	NA	TRBV2	NA	TRBJ2-7
CASSLAYRGAYEQYF	TGCGCCAGCAGCTTGGCGTACAGGGGAGCCTACGAGCAGTACTTC	TRBD1	TRBV5-1	NA	TRBJ2-7
CASTPPGAQEKLFF	TGTGCCAGTACCCCCCCAGGGGCTCAGGAAAAACTGTTTTTT	NA	TRBV19	many	TRBJ1-4
CASSDITDTQYF	TGTGCCAGCAGTGACATCACAGATACGCAGTATTTT	NA	TRBV2	NA	TRBJ2-3
CAWKRRDTNSPLHF	TGTGCCTGGAAACGCCGGGACACAAATTCACCCCTCCACTTT	NA	TRBV30	medium-sized	TRBJ1-6
CASSGSGSHEQFF	TGCGCCAGCAGCGGTAGCGGGAGCCATGAGCAGTTCTTC	TRBD2	TRBV5-1	many	TRBJ2-1
CASSGRRSSGRSGSYTEQFF	TGTGCCAGTAGTGGCCGCCGATCTAGCGGGAGGTCTGGGAGCTACACTGAGCAGTTCTTC	TRBD2	TRBV19	NA	TRBJ2-1
CASSFRDRTYEQYF	TGTGCCAGCAGCTTCCGGGACAGGACCTACGAGCAGTACTTC	TRBD1	TRBV7-2	many	TRBJ2-7
CASSLGQGKNIQYF	TGTGCCAGCAGCTTGGGACAGGGTAAAAACATTCAGTACTTC	TRBD1	TRBV7-2	many	TRBJ2-4
CAWSADSYNEQFF	TGTGCCTGGAGTGCAGACAGCTACAATGAGCAGTTCTTC	NA	TRBV30	many	TRBJ2-1
CASSSPSQVSYEQYF	TGTGCCAGCAGCTCCCCTAGCCAGGTATCTTACGAGCAGTACTTC	NA	TRBV5-6	NA	TRBJ2-7
CATSDPIGTGDYSSYNEQFF	TGTGCCACCAGTGATCCGATCGGGACAGGCGATTACAGCTCCTACAATGAGCAGTTCTTC	TRBD1	TRBV24-1	many	TRBJ2-1
CASSTRTSGSQEQYF	TGTGCCAGCAGCACCCGGACTAGCGGGAGTCAAGAGCAGTACTTC	TRBD2	TRBV7-2	many	TRBJ2-7
CASRWTLANYGYTF	TGTGCCAGCAGGTGGACTCTAGCTAACTATGGCTACACCTTC	NA	TRBV2	NA	TRBJ1-2
CASSQDGTGFVAGNTIYF	TGCGCCAGCAGCCAAGATGGGACAGGGTTTGTGGCGGGAAACACCATATATTTT	TRBD1	TRBV4-1	NA	TRBJ1-3
CSAAEDTGANVLTF	TGCAGTGCCGCTGAAGACACTGGGGCCAACGTCCTGACTTTC	NA	TRBV20-1	many	TRBJ2-6
CASSMEKGIHYEQYF	TGTGCCAGTAGTATGGAAAAGGGGATCCACTACGAGCAGTACTTC	NA	TRBV19	many	TRBJ2-7
CASSSLGPQHF	TGTGCCAGCAGCTCACTAGGGCCCCAGCATTTT	NA	TRBV5-8	many	TRBJ1-5
CASSSLAGVTDTQYF	TGTGCCAGCAGCAGTCTAGCGGGAGTCACAGATACGCAGTATTTT	TRBD2	TRBV7-3	NA	TRBJ2-3
CASRSREGFTDTQYF	TGTGCCAGCAGATCCAGGGAGGGTTTCACAGATACGCAGTATTTT	TRBD2	TRBV5-4	few	TRBJ2-3
CASSLVTGVNYGYTF	TGTGCCAGCAGCTTAGTGACAGGGGTCAACTATGGCTACACCTTC	TRBD1	TRBV11-2	many	TRBJ1-2
CASSELSGSFVLTF	TGTGCCAGCAGTGAATTGTCAGGGTCTTTTGTCCTGACTTTC	NA	TRBV6-1	NA	TRBJ2-6
CASTRRPGSEQETQYF	TGCGCCAGCACCCGGAGGCCCGGTTCCGAGCAAGAGACCCAGTACTTC	NA	TRBV5-1	large	TRBJ2-5
CGSSDGNEQYF	TGCGGCAGCAGTGATGGGAACGAGCAGTACTTC	NA	TRBV10-2	NA	TRBJ2-7
CASSTGPGGREKLFF	TGTGCCAGTAGTACCGGGCCCGGCGGTCGGGAAAAACTGTTTTTT	NA	TRBV19	NA	TRBJ1-4
CASSLSIWGANEKLFF	TGTGCCAGCAGTTTATCGATTTGGGGTGCTAATGAAAAACTGTTTTTT	NA	TRBV27	NA	TRBJ1-4
CSDPISGTGANVLTF	TGCAGTGACCCCATATCGGGCACCGGGGCCAACGTCCTGACTTTC	NA	TRBV20-1	NA	TRBJ2-6